This T cell receptor beta chain was observed in a study of CD8+ T cells in alopecia areata. CDR1 and CDR2 from the germline V gene are LNHNV and YYDKDF (reference sequence). The CDR3 consists of 15 residues. With 5 bases removed from V and 1 base from J, the gap between germline ends came to 15 bases. As the sequencing template, cDNA was produced by extracting RNA and reverse transcribing it. The repertoire was sequenced with immunoSEQ multiplex PCR; TCRdb's copy has only in-frame clones and lacks some. The data hold 150,000 to 200,000 clones, with roughly 70% observed a single time. The chain joins TRBV15 to TRBJ2-7; a possible D gene is TRBD1 (5 bases). The source is a human donor with alopecia areata. This specimen was CD8+ T cells sorted from blood, taken at week 0. The CDR3 DNA sequence: TGTGCCACCAGCGGGGATCAGGGCTTGTCCTACGAGCAGTACTTC. Amino acid sequence: CATSGDQGLSYEQYF.